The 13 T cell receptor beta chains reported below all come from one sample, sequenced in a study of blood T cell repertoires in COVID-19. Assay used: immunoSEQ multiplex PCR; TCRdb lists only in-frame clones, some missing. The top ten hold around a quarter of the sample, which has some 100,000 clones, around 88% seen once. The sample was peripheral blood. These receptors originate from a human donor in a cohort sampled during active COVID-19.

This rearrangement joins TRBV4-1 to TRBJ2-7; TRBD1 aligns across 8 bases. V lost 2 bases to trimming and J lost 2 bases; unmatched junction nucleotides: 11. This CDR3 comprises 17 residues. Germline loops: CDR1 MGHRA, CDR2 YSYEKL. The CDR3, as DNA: TGCGCCAGCAGCCAATCCCAGGGGGCAAAAATTACCTACGAGCAGTACTTC. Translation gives CASSQSQGAKITYEQYF.

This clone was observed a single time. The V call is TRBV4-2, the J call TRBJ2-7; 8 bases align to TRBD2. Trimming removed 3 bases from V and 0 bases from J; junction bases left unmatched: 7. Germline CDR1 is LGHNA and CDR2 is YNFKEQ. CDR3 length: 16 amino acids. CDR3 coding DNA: TGTGCCAGCAGCCAGGCGACTAGCGCGAGCTCCTACGAGCAGTACTTC. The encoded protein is CASSQATSASSYEQYF.

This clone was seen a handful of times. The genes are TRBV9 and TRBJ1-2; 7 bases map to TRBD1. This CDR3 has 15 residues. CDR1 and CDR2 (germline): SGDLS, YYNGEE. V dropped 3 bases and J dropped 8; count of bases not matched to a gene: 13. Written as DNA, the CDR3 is TGTGCCAGCAGCGCGGATTCCGACAGGGCAGGAGGCTACACCTTC. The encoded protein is CASSADSDRAGGYTF. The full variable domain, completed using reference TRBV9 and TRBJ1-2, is DSGVTQTPKHLITATGQRVTLRCSPRSGDLSVYWYQQSLDQGLQFLIQYYNGEERAKGNILERFSAQQFPDLHSELNLSSLELGDSALYFCASSADSDRAGGYTFGSGTRLTVV.

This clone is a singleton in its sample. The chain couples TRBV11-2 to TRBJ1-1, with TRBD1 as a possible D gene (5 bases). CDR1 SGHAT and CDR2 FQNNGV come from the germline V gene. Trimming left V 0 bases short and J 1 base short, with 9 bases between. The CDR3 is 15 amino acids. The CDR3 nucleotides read TGTGCCAGCAGCTTAGATAGGGGTGGGAACACTGAAGCTTTCTTT. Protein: CASSLDRGGNTEAFF.

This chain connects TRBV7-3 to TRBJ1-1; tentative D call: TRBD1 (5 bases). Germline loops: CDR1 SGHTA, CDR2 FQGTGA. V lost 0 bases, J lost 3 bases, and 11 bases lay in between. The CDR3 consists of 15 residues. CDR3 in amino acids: CASSLTAGVDTEAFF. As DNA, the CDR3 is TGTGCCAGCAGCTTAACTGCGGGGGTGGACACTGAAGCTTTCTTT.

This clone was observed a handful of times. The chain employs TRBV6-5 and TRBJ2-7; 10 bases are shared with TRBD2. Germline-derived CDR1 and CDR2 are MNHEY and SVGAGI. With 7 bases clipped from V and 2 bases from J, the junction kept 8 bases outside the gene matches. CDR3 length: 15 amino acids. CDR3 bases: TGTGCCAGCACCTCCCTAGCGGGAGTGGCCTACGAGCAGTACTTC. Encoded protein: CASTSLAGVAYEQYF.

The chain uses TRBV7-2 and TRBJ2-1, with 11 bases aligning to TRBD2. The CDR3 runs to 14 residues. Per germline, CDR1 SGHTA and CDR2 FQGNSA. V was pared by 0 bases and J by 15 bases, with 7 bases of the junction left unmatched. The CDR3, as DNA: TGTGCCAGCAGCTTAGCCGGGCTAGCGGGAGGTCTGTTCTTC. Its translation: CASSLAGLAGGLFF.

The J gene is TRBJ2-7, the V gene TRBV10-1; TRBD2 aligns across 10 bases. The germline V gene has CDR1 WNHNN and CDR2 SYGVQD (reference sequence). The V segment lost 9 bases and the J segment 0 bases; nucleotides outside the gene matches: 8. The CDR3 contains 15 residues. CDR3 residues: CARIAGTSVSYEQYF. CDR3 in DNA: TGCGCCAGGATTGCCGGGACTAGCGTCTCCTACGAGCAGTACTTC.

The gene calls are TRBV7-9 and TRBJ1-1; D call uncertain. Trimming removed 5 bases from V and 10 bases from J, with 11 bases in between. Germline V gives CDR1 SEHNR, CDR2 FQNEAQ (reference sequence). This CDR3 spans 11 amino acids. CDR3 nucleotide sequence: TGTGCCAGCAGCAACACAGTGGGAGCTTTCTTT. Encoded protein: CASSNTVGAFF. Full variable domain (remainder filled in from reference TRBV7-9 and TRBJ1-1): DTGVSQNPRHKITKRGQNVTFRCDPISEHNRLYWYRQTLGQGPEFLTYFQNEAQLEKSRLLSDRFSAERPKGSFSTLEIQRTEQGDSAMYLCASSNTVGAFFGQGTRLTVV.

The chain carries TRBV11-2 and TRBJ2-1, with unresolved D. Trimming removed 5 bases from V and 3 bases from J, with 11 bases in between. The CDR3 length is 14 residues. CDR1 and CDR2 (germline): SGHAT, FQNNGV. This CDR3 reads CASSTSDNYNEQFF. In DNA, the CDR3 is TGTGCCAGCAGCACCTCTGACAACTACAATGAGCAGTTCTTC.

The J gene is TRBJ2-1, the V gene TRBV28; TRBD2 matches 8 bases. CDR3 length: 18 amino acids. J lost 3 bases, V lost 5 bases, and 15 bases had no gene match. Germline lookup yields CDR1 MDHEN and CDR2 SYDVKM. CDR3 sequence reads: CASSPLIIGRAGYNEQFF. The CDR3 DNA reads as TGTGCCAGCAGTCCCCTAATTATCGGGAGGGCCGGCTACAATGAGCAGTTCTTC.

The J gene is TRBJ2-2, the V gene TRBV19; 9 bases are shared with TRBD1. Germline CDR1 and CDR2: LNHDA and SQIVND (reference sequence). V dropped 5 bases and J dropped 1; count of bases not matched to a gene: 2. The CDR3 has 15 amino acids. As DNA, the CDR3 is TGTGCCAGTAGTTTGGACAGGGGGAACACCGGGGAGCTGTTTTTT. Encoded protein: CASSLDRGNTGELFF.

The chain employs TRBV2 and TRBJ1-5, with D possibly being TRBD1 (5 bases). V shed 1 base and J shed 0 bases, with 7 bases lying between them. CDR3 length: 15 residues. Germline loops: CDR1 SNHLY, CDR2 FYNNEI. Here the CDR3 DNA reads TGTGCCAGCAGTGAAGTGCAGGGTAGCAATCAGCCCCAGCATTTT. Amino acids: CASSEVQGSNQPQHF.